One TCR beta chain is described in this entry. The target antigen is unknown. CDR1 is SGHNT and CDR2 is YYREEE in the germline V gene (reference sequence). The trim removed 2 bases at V and 2 bases at J, leaving 3 bases unmatched. CDR3 length: 15 residues. The data stem from a study of T cell responses to AZD1222 COVID-19 vaccine. Findings of the study overall: Spike-spanning, vaccine-associated CD4 TCRs were dominant at 160-218 and 743-854. Donors skewed white British and female; clonal diversity was possibly underestimated. Spike-specific TCR breadth and depth were elevated following two AZD1222 doses. Nearly half of spike-specific TCRs reportedly target variant regions that are unmutated in the B.1.351 and B.1.1.7 variants.

This table comes from immunoSEQ multiplex PCR, and its TCRdb copy is limited to in-frame clones, with some not included. The sample has about 140,000 clones, around 84% seen once. This sample comprised peripheral blood, obtained 28 days after the second AZD1222 dose. This receptor was taken from an adult who received the AZD1222 COVID-19 vaccine. The rearrangement joins TRBV5-4 to TRBJ2-5; TRBD2 matches 10 bases. CDR3 sequence (DNA): TGTGCCAGCAGCTTCCGGACTAGCGGACAAGAGACCCAGTACTTC. As protein: CASSFRTSGQETQYF.